The entry that follows covers one TCR beta chain sequence. Its antigen is not known. There are 13 residues in the CDR3. Looked up from germline, CDR1 is SGHRS and CDR2 is YFSETQ. Deletions cut 6 bases from V and 6 bases from J, with 12 bases between. The data are from a study of cytomegalovirus exposure and HLA in healthy donors. Study in general: Earlier, fewer than 130 million unique TCR beta sequences were recovered from roughly 200 million T cells by an analysis. Study-level findings and limits: An apparent linkage of common viral pathogens to several of the most significant clusters emerged in a later analysis.

The PCR ran on 60 Vbeta and 13 Jbeta primers. Libraries were prepared by immunoSEQ multiplex PCR; TCRdb keeps only in-frame clonotypes and omits some of them. The table lists 150,000 to 200,000 clones, approximately 65% of them singletons. Whereas donors were nominally healthy upon sampling, unrecorded immune exposures were probable. V usage is TRBV5-1 and J usage is TRBJ2-2; D is perhaps TRBD2 (6 bases). The TCR originated in a man in his forties in good health and CMV-seronegative. The sample comprised PBMCs. The CDR3 DNA reads as TGCGCCAGCATTGAGGGGAGGTCCGGGGAGCTGTTTTTT. Amino acid sequence: CASIEGRSGELFF.